Below are 27 T cell receptor beta chains sequenced from a single sample in a study of PD-1 blockade in classical Hodgkin lymphoma. The protocol was immunoSEQ multiplex PCR, while the TCRdb copy is restricted to in-frame clones and leaves out a portion. The table lists 65,000 to 95,000 clones, under 90% of them singletons. With no exception, relapse followed autologous stem cell transplantation in all patients, and brentuximab vedotin exposure varied. The sequenced sample was peripheral blood mononuclear cells (PBMCs), obtained at baseline. The receptors derive from a human donor with classical Hodgkin lymphoma.

The V and J genes are TRBV6-1 and TRBJ1-4; D is possibly TRBD1 (6 bases). CDR3 size: 19 residues. CDR1 MNHNS and CDR2 SASEGT come from the germline V gene. V gave up 2 bases and J gave up 5 bases, with 24 bases separating them. The CDR3 nucleotides read TGTGCCAGCAGTGAATTTCATTCTTTGACGGGTCAGGGGAATGAAAAACTGTTTTTT. It translates to CASSEFHSLTGQGNEKLFF.

The rearrangement links TRBV5-6 to TRBJ2-7; the D is unclear. The V end was cut by 3 bases, the J end by 2 bases, with 18 bases between. Germline CDR1 and CDR2: SGHDT and YYEEEE. The CDR3 spans 16 residues. CDR3 sequence (DNA): TGTGCCAGCAGCTGGGAAGGGTCCCTCCTACCCTACGAGCAGTACTTC. Protein: CASSWEGSLLPYEQYF.

This clone showed up just once. The rearrangement uses TRBV9 and TRBJ1-6; D is unclear. The CDR3 consists of 13 residues. With 4 bases removed from V and 7 bases from J, the gap between germline ends came to 9 bases. The germline V gene encodes CDR1 SGDLS and CDR2 YYNGEE. CDR3 sequence (DNA): TGTGCCAGCAGCTCAGCAGACAATTCACCCCTCCACTTT. Its protein product is CASSSADNSPLHF.

The rearrangement uses TRBV10-3 and TRBJ1-5; D is undetermined. The ends were cut back, 2 bases at V and 7 bases at J, with 9 bases in the middle. Germline V gene sequence: CDR1 ENHRY, CDR2 SYGVKD. CDR3 length equals 13 residues. The CDR3 region is CAISEALVQPQHF. Here the CDR3 DNA reads TGTGCCATCAGTGAGGCGTTGGTCCAGCCCCAGCATTTT.

V is TRBV7-8 and J is TRBJ2-5; D perhaps matches TRBD1 (6 bases). Germline V lookup: CDR1 SGHVS, CDR2 FQNEAQ. Deletions cut 7 bases from V and 0 bases from J, with 9 bases between. This CDR3 contains 13 residues. DNA for the CDR3: TGTGCCAGCAAACGGGACAACCAAGAGACCCAGTACTTC. Its protein product is CASKRDNQETQYF.

The gene calls are TRBV5-1 and TRBJ2-1, with TRBD2 matching 13 bases. Germline V gene data show CDR1 as SGHRS and CDR2 as YFSETQ. This CDR3 comprises 16 residues. V lost 8 bases to trimming and J lost 6 bases; unmatched junction nucleotides: 11. The CDR3 bases are TGCGCCAGTACGGGACTAGCGGGATCCCGGACCAATGAGCAGTTCTTC. This codes for CASTGLAGSRTNEQFF.

This rearrangement joins TRBV29-1 to TRBJ2-1; 8 bases fit TRBD2. Germline V gene data show CDR1 as SQVTM and CDR2 as ANQGSEA. J was trimmed by 4 bases and V by 2 bases; bases with no gene match: 10. CDR3 size: 16 residues. The CDR3 reads CSVEYVGLADYNEQFF. In nucleotides, the CDR3 is TGCAGCGTTGAATACGTAGGACTAGCAGATTACAATGAGCAGTTCTTC.

The gene calls are TRBV28 and TRBJ2-7; TRBD2 agrees at 10 bases. The ends lost 5 bases at V and 3 bases at J; junction bases unmatched: 10. The CDR3 is 16 residues long. CDR1 and CDR2 from the germline V gene are MDHEN and SYDVKM. This CDR3 is CASSETSGPFYYEQYF. For the CDR3, the DNA is TGTGCCAGCAGTGAGACTAGCGGGCCCTTTTACTACGAGCAGTACTTC.

CDR3 protein: CAGNNLSPAEQYF. The CDR3 region has the DNA TGTGCCGGGAACAATCTGAGCCCCGCCGAGCAGTACTTC. The chain combines TRBV30 with TRBJ2-7; D not certain. This CDR3 is built from 13 residues. V was pared by 8 bases and J by 6 bases, with 20 bases between. CDR1 is GTSNPN and CDR2 is SVGIG in the germline V gene (reference sequence).

V and J are TRBV6-5 and TRBJ2-7, with D tentatively TRBD1 (5 bases). Germline CDR1 is MNHEY and CDR2 is SVGAGI. The CDR3 is 14 amino acids. V was trimmed by 4 bases and J by 4 bases, leaving 14 bases between them. The CDR3 DNA reads as TGTGCCAGCAGTTTCTCGACAGATTCATACGAGCAGTACTTC. Its translation: CASSFSTDSYEQYF.

About this clone: The junction differs from germline at one of its ends, possibly a read error. The rearrangement uses TRBV4-2 and TRBJ1-1, with TRBD1 as a possible D gene (5 bases). CDR1 and CDR2 (germline): LGHNA, YNFKEQ. CDR3 size: 15 residues. The CDR3 nucleotides are TGTGCCAGCAGCCAAGGTGTCAGGGAGAACTCTGAAGCTTTCTTT. Protein product: CASSQGVRENSEAFF.

The chain combines TRBV29-1 with TRBJ2-7; tentative D call: TRBD1 (6 bases). Trimming took 7 bases from V and 7 from J, leaving 17 bases between them. There are 12 residues in the CDR3. CDR1 is SQVTM and CDR2 is ANQGSEA in the germline V gene. CDR3 sequence (DNA): TGCAGCGGGTCCGTGACAGGAAATGAGCAGTACTTC. Its translation: CSGSVTGNEQYF.

The chain employs TRBV19 and TRBJ2-7, with D hard to call. The germline V and J ends were trimmed by 3 bases and 4 bases, with 10 bases remaining between them. This CDR3 has 13 amino acids. Germline loops: CDR1 LNHDA, CDR2 SQIVND (reference sequence). The DNA of the CDR3 is TGTGCCAGTAGTATGCACCCCCATTACGAGCAGTACTTC. Protein product: CASSMHPHYEQYF.

The chain couples TRBV11-2 to TRBJ2-7; 7 bases agree with TRBD1. This CDR3 region has 12 residues. V was clipped by 5 bases and J by 3 bases; unmatched bases: 1. CDR1 and CDR2 (germline): SGHAT, FQNNGV. This CDR3 is CASSRQGYEQYF. The CDR3 DNA sequence: TGTGCCAGCAGCCGACAGGGCTACGAGCAGTACTTC.

The V and J genes are TRBV12-5 and TRBJ2-5; 13 bases line up with TRBD2. Germline lookup yields CDR1 LGHNT and CDR2 FRNRAP. V was clipped by 0 bases and J by 2 bases; unmatched bases: 12. This CDR3 is 20 amino acids long. The CDR3 region is CASGLVMRGLAGWIQETQYF. CDR3 sequence (DNA): TGTGCTAGTGGTTTGGTAATGAGGGGACTAGCGGGGTGGATTCAAGAGACCCAGTACTTC.

The genes are TRBV4-3 and TRBJ2-3, with 12 nucleotides matching TRBD1. Germline V gene data show CDR1 as LGHNA and CDR2 as YSLEER. With V trimmed by 0 bases and J by 7 bases, 5 bases remained unmatched. The CDR3 has 16 residues. The CDR3 protein is CASSQDKGQGAHTQYF. CDR3 bases: TGCGCCAGCAGCCAAGATAAGGGACAGGGGGCGCATACGCAGTATTTT.

The DNA of the CDR3 is TGTGCCAGCACTCATACCGCGCTTAGCAATCAGCCCCAGCATTTT. Translating gives CASTHTALSNQPQHF. This chain uses TRBV6-6 with TRBJ1-5; no firm D call. This CDR3 region has 15 residues. Trimming pared 7 bases from V and 0 bases from J, leaving 13 bases between. The germline CDR1 and CDR2 sequences are MNHNY and SVGAGI (reference sequence).

This clone was detected only a few times. The chain carries TRBV18 and TRBJ2-2, with D possibly being TRBD2 (5 bases). CDR1 and CDR2 from the germline V gene are KGHSH and LQKENI. The CDR3 loop spans 14 amino acids. The V gene lost 0 bases and the J gene lost 6 bases, with 8 bases spanning the gap. The CDR3 DNA reads TGTGCCAGCTCACCACCGTTCGGGGCCGGGGAGCTGTTTTTT. As protein: CASSPPFGAGELFF.

This clone came up a few times. The chain is built from TRBV27 and TRBJ1-1, with D unresolved. The V end was cut by 2 bases, the J end by 4 bases, with 11 bases between. This CDR3 is 14 amino acids long. Germline V gives CDR1 MNHEY, CDR2 SMNVEV (reference sequence). CDR3 region: CASSLAAVGTEAFF. CDR3 DNA: TGTGCCAGCAGTTTAGCCGCCGTAGGCACTGAAGCTTTCTTT.

The gene calls are TRBV7-2 and TRBJ1-5, with TRBD1 as a possible D gene (6 bases). The length of the CDR3 is 15 residues. CDR1 SGHTA and CDR2 FQGNSA come from the germline V gene. Trimming removed 4 bases at V and 0 bases at J, with 10 bases between. The DNA of the CDR3 is TGTGCCAGCAGCTCAGGGGTATATAGCAATCAGCCCCAGCATTTT. This sequence encodes CASSSGVYSNQPQHF.

J is TRBJ2-2 and V is TRBV4-2, with D hard to call. This CDR3 has 14 residues. V was shortened by 2 bases and J by 3 bases, with 7 bases between the two germline ends. Germline CDR1 LGHNA, CDR2 YNFKEQ. The CDR3 here is CASSQWDDTGELFF. The CDR3 DNA reads TGTGCCAGCAGCCAATGGGATGACACCGGGGAGCTGTTTTTT.

This clone has a single count. The rearrangement uses TRBV28 and TRBJ2-1, with a possible D match to TRBD1 (6 bases). The V end was cut by 7 bases, the J end by 4 bases, with 20 bases between. The length of the CDR3 is 16 residues. Germline CDR1 is MDHEN and CDR2 is SYDVKM. The CDR3 DNA sequence: TGTGCCAGCACCAACCTCGCTGGACAGCGATACAATGAGCAGTTCTTC. Protein product: CASTNLAGQRYNEQFF.

For the CDR3, the DNA is TGTGCCTGGAGTGCGACAGGAAATCAGCCCCAGCATTTT. Translating it yields CAWSATGNQPQHF. The chain recombines TRBV30 with TRBJ1-5, with a tentative D call TRBD1 (6 bases). The CDR3 loop spans 13 amino acids. The V gene lost 1 base and the J gene lost 4 bases, with 8 bases spanning the gap. The germline CDR1 and CDR2 sequences are GTSNPN and SVGIG (reference sequence).

V and J are TRBV18 and TRBJ1-2, with D unclear. This CDR3 is 12 amino acids long. V lost 3 bases to trimming and J lost 6 bases, with 8 bases between them. Germline CDR1 reads KGHSH; CDR2 reads LQKENI. DNA of the CDR3: TGTGCCAGCTCACCCGCCACGGATGGCTACACCTTC. It codes for CASSPATDGYTF.

J is TRBJ1-1 and V is TRBV7-9; no reliable D call. The germline gives CDR1 SEHNR, CDR2 FQNEAQ (reference sequence). The CDR3 has 13 amino acids. Trimming removed 5 bases from V and 5 bases from J, with 12 bases in between. The CDR3 protein is CASSPPPITEAFF. The DNA of the CDR3 is TGTGCCAGCAGCCCCCCACCGATTACTGAAGCTTTCTTT. The whole variable domain, filled in from reference TRBV7-9 and TRBJ1-1, reads DTGVSQNPRHKITKRGQNVTFRCDPISEHNRLYWYRQTLGQGPEFLTYFQNEAQLEKSRLLSDRFSAERPKGSFSTLEIQRTEQGDSAMYLCASSPPPITEAFFGQGTRLTVV.

The gene calls are TRBV4-1 and TRBJ2-3; D is undetermined. The germline V gene has CDR1 MGHRA and CDR2 YSYEKL. V dropped 2 bases and J dropped 4 bases, with 16 bases sitting between them. The CDR3 runs to 16 residues. The CDR3 region has the DNA TGCGCCAGCAGCCAAACCTCTTGGCTTCCTGCAGATACGCAGTATTTT. It encodes CASSQTSWLPADTQYF.

This clone has only one observation. CDR3 in DNA: TGTGCCAGTTCATCCTTGGGGACAGGGGGCTCCTACGAGCAGTACTTC. Translation: CASSSLGTGGSYEQYF. V usage is TRBV19 and J usage is TRBJ2-7, with 11 positions matching TRBD1. The V segment lost 8 bases and the J segment 0 bases; nucleotides outside the gene matches: 9. The CDR3 spans 16 residues. The germline CDR1 and CDR2 sequences are LNHDA and SQIVND (reference sequence).